Each of the 23 T cell receptor beta chains below was sequenced from the same sample in a study of siplizumab effects on memory and regulatory T cells. The repertoire was sequenced with immunoSEQ multiplex PCR; TCRdb's copy has only in-frame clones and lacks some. The sample consists of tens of thousands of clones, about 96% of them appearing once. Material for sequencing was naive CD4+ T cells sorted from blood. These receptor sequences come from a human donor in good health.

The genes are TRBV4-2 and TRBJ2-1; 7 bases match TRBD2. The ends lost 0 bases at V and 4 bases at J; junction bases unmatched: 3. This CDR3 region has 15 residues. Germline V gene lookup returns CDR1 LGHNA and CDR2 YNFKEQ. CDR3 loop: CASSQEGRGYNEQFF. In nucleotides, the CDR3 is TGTGCCAGCAGCCAAGAGGGGCGGGGGTACAATGAGCAGTTCTTC.

The CDR3 nucleotides read TGTGCCAGTAAACAGAGAGATAATTCACCCCTCCACTTT. It codes for CASKQRDNSPLHF. This chain links TRBV19 with TRBJ1-6; D call uncertain. Germline V gene lookup returns CDR1 LNHDA and CDR2 SQIVND (reference sequence). CDR3 length: 13 amino acids. Trimming pared 7 bases from V and 5 bases from J, leaving 9 bases between.

The rearrangement joins TRBV28 to TRBJ1-2; a weak D match, TRBD1 (5 bases). V shed 3 bases and J shed 1 base, with 9 bases lying between them. This CDR3 contains 14 residues. Per germline, CDR1 MDHEN and CDR2 SYDVKM. DNA for the CDR3: TGTGCCAGCAGTTTTCATGGGGGTAACTATGGCTACACCTTC. Translating gives CASSFHGGNYGYTF.

The V gene is TRBV6-5, the J gene TRBJ2-1, with TRBD1 identical over 8 bases. V lost 7 bases, J lost 6 bases, and 8 bases stayed unmatched. The CDR3 has 14 amino acids. In germline, CDR1 is MNHEY, CDR2 SVGAGI. The CDR3: CASTGTGVGNEQFF. Written as DNA, the CDR3 is TGTGCCAGCACCGGGACAGGCGTTGGCAATGAGCAGTTCTTC.

V and J are TRBV6-6 and TRBJ2-7, with 11 bases fitting TRBD1. Germline CDR1 is MNHNY and CDR2 is SVGAGI (reference sequence). The CDR3 covers 14 residues. The V and J ends lost 4 bases and 3 bases, in that order; junction bases with no gene match: 2. This CDR3 reads CASSSGTGGYEQYF. CDR3 nucleotide sequence: TGTGCCAGCAGTTCCGGGACAGGGGGCTACGAGCAGTACTTC.

The chain carries TRBV5-1 and TRBJ2-3; 11 nucleotides align to TRBD1. The V and J ends lost 5 bases and 6 bases, in that order; junction bases with no gene match: 5. The CDR3 totals 14 residues. Germline V gene data show CDR1 as SGHRS and CDR2 as YFSETQ. As DNA, the CDR3 is TGCGCCAGCAGTGAAGGACAGGGGGCCGATACGCAGTATTTT. Translated, it gives CASSEGQGADTQYF.

The chain links TRBV19 to TRBJ2-1, with D unclear. Trimming cost V 2 bases and J 5 bases, with 4 bases left between them. The CDR3 runs 12 residues. The germline V gene has CDR1 LNHDA and CDR2 SQIVND (reference sequence). In DNA, the CDR3 is TGTGCCAGTAGTATAACAGACAATGAGCAGTTCTTC. Translating it yields CASSITDNEQFF.

This CDR3 is CASSPTRTAGNTIYF. The CDR3 DNA sequence: TGTGCCAGCTCACCAACCAGGACAGCTGGAAACACCATATATTTT. The J gene is TRBJ1-3, the V gene TRBV18, with a weak D call TRBD1 (6 bases). The CDR3 extends over 15 amino acids. Germline CDR1 reads KGHSH; CDR2 reads LQKENI. Trimming took 2 bases from V and 2 from J, leaving 10 bases between them.

This chain joins TRBV5-6 and TRBJ1-2; TRBD1 might be the D (5 bases). This CDR3 contains 14 residues. Trimming left V 0 bases short and J 0 bases short, with 6 bases between. The germline V gene encodes CDR1 SGHDT and CDR2 YYEEEE. The CDR3 coding sequence is TGTGCCAGCAGCTTGGAGGGACCTAACTATGGCTACACCTTC. It codes for CASSLEGPNYGYTF.

The rearrangement uses TRBV6-1 and TRBJ2-1; D ambiguous. V shed 9 bases and J shed 0 bases, with 15 bases lying between them. The CDR3 spans 15 residues. The germline V gene has CDR1 MNHNS and CDR2 SASEGT. CDR3 residues: CASTWSISSYNEQFF. DNA of the CDR3: TGTGCCAGTACCTGGTCCATCAGCTCCTACAATGAGCAGTTCTTC.

V and J are TRBV12-2 and TRBJ2-7; the table's TRBD1 call for D was not verified on the DNA. TRBV12-2 constitutes a pseudogene. The CDR3 has 18 amino acids. The CDR3 sequence is CASRLNSRIGSQGYEQYF. In DNA, the CDR3 is TGTGCAAGTCGCTTAAACAGCAGAATAGGCAGCCAGGGCTACGAGCAGTACTTC.

J is TRBJ1-4 and V is TRBV7-7, with 12 bases fitting TRBD1. After removal of 4 bases from V and 0 bases from J, the junction contained 6 bases not matched to a gene. This CDR3 comprises 18 residues. Germline V gene data show CDR1 as SSHAT and CDR2 as FNYEAQ (reference sequence). In DNA, the CDR3 is TGTGCCAGCAGCTCACCGGGACAGGGGGCCCCAACTAATGAAAAACTGTTTTTT. Amino acid sequence: CASSSPGQGAPTNEKLFF.

The V gene is TRBV5-4, the J gene TRBJ2-6; unclear D gene. Trimming removed 4 bases from V and 2 bases from J, with 10 bases in between. The CDR3 extends over 15 amino acids. Germline CDR1 is SGHNT and CDR2 is YYREEE (reference sequence). CDR3 coding DNA: TGTGCCAGCAGCCGGACCACACCTGGGGCCAACGTCCTGACTTTC. Translation gives CASSRTTPGANVLTF.

V gene TRBV7-9 combines with J gene TRBJ1-3, with D maybe TRBD1 (6 bases). There are 16 residues in the CDR3. Germline V lookup: CDR1 SEHNR, CDR2 FQNEAQ (reference sequence). V lost 5 bases and J 2 bases, leaving 16 bases between the germline ends. In nucleotides, the CDR3 is TGTGCCAGCAGCCCCTGGGGGGGGCGAGCTGGAAACACCATATATTTT. It is translated as CASSPWGGRAGNTIYF.

This chain connects TRBV7-2 to TRBJ1-2; 7 bases map to TRBD1. The CDR3 contains 13 residues. The germline gives CDR1 SGHTA, CDR2 FQGNSA. The trim removed 1 base at V and 7 bases at J, leaving 3 bases unmatched. The chain's CDR3 is CASSLGQGTGYTF. CDR3 DNA: TGTGCCAGCAGCTTAGGACAGGGCACTGGCTACACCTTC.

The CDR3 protein is CAISDSGQAGDGYTF. The CDR3 DNA is TGTGCCATCAGTGACTCGGGACAGGCGGGGGATGGCTACACCTTC. The chain combines TRBV10-3 with TRBJ1-2, with 8 positions matching TRBD1. V lost 3 bases and J lost 6; bases outside the gene matches: 9. This CDR3 is 15 amino acids long. Germline CDR1 and CDR2: ENHRY and SYGVKD.

About this clone: Other DNA sequences in the sample encode the same CDR3. V usage is TRBV6-1 and J usage is TRBJ2-5; D gene uncertain. V lost 4 bases and J lost 4, with 1 base in between. CDR1 is MNHNS, CDR2 SASEGT, per germline. The CDR3 has 10 amino acids. The DNA for the CDR3 is TGTGCCAGCAGTGTAGAGACCCAGTACTTC. Translating it yields CASSVETQYF.

The V call is TRBV7-9, the J call TRBJ2-2; D may be TRBD2 (5 bases). This CDR3 is 13 amino acids long. The V end lost 7 bases, the J end lost 3 bases, and 9 bases lay between the germline ends. Germline CDR1 SEHNR, CDR2 FQNEAQ (reference sequence). The CDR3 nucleotides are TGTGCCAGCACCTCGCGGGACACCGGGGAGCTGTTTTTT. Protein product: CASTSRDTGELFF.

The chain is built from TRBV4-1 and TRBJ2-2; tentatively, D is TRBD2 (6 bases). V gave up 6 bases and J gave up 7 bases, with 24 bases separating them. Germline lookup yields CDR1 MGHRA and CDR2 YSYEKL. The CDR3 spans 17 residues. In nucleotides, the CDR3 is TGCGCCAGCAGTGACATCCCAGCGGGCTACTACCACGGGGAGCTGTTTTTT. Its translation: CASSDIPAGYYHGELFF.

V and J are TRBV4-1 and TRBJ2-3; D might be TRBD2 (5 bases). Germline CDR1 MGHRA, CDR2 YSYEKL. Trimming cost V 0 bases and J 0 bases, with 16 bases left between them. CDR3 length: 18 amino acids. The CDR3 spells CASSQDRVASFSTDTQYF. The CDR3, as DNA: TGCGCCAGCAGCCAAGATCGGGTCGCTAGCTTTAGCACAGATACGCAGTATTTT.

The rearrangement links TRBV19 to TRBJ1-2; D may be TRBD1 (5 bases). This CDR3 region has 15 residues. The germline V gene has CDR1 LNHDA and CDR2 SQIVND (reference sequence). The V end was cut by 5 bases, the J end by 1 base, with 14 bases between. CDR3 protein: CASSPRDAGNYGYTF. The DNA of the CDR3 is TGTGCCAGTAGTCCCCGGGACGCCGGTAACTATGGCTACACCTTC. The full variable domain, completed using reference TRBV19 and TRBJ1-2, is DGGITQSPKYLFRKEGQNVTLSCEQNLNHDAMYWYRQDPGQGLRLIYYSQIVNDFQKGDIAEGYSVSREKKESFPLTVTSAQKNPTAFYLCASSPRDAGNYGYTFGSGTRLTVV.

The rearrangement uses TRBV29-1 and TRBJ1-1; 8 bases are a match to TRBD1. Losses at the gene ends were 6 bases for V and 5 bases for J; bases not matched to a gene: 14. The CDR3 contains 15 residues. CDR1 is SQVTM and CDR2 is ANQGSEA in the germline V gene. CDR3 in DNA: TGCAGCGTGAACCTGGGCAGGGGGCGGAGGACTGAAGCTTTCTTT. Translating it yields CSVNLGRGRRTEAFF.

The chain couples TRBV7-3 to TRBJ2-3; TRBD1 agrees at 8 bases. Germline-derived CDR1 and CDR2 are SGHTA and FQGTGA. This CDR3 spans 15 amino acids. J lost 4 bases, V lost 6 bases, and 9 bases had no gene match. CDR3 loop: CASSSYTGGPDTQYF. CDR3 nucleotide sequence: TGTGCCAGCAGTTCGTATACAGGGGGGCCAGATACGCAGTATTTT.